The rows below give T cell receptor beta chains drawn from one sample of a study of cytomegalovirus exposure and HLA in healthy donors. Here immunoSEQ multiplex PCR was the method, and the copy in TCRdb shows in-frame clones only, minus some. There are over 55,000 clones in the sample; 55% to 80% occur only once, and approximately 7.6% lies in the top ten. The sample consisted of PBMCs. The receptor set was obtained from a man in his forties in good health and CMV-seropositive. The CDR3 runs from the conserved cysteine through the conserved F or W. D genes are given only for firm matches. The size field is filled for only some rows; it gives once, few, many or a size class.

clone size | D gene | J gene | V gene | CDR3 DNA | CDR3 protein
NA | NA | TRBJ1-3 | TRBV2 | TGTGCCAGCAGTCGGACGGACTTCGGAAACACCATATATTTT | CASSRTDFGNTIYF
NA | TRBD2 | TRBJ2-1 | TRBV7-8 | TGTGCCAGCAGCGAGACTAGCGGGAGCTACAATGAGCAGTTCTTC | CASSETSGSYNEQFF
few | TRBD1 | TRBJ2-2 | TRBV7-3 | TGTGCCAGCAGCTTCTACAGGGGGAACACCGGGGAGCTGTTTTTT | CASSFYRGNTGELFF
few | TRBD1 | TRBJ1-6 | TRBV7-8 | TGTGCCAGCAGCTTCGTACAGGGGAATTCACCCCTCCACTTT | CASSFVQGNSPLHF
once | TRBD2 | TRBJ2-1 | TRBV6-5 | TGTGCCAGCAGTTACCCCAGCGGGGGGGCCGGTTATGAGCAGTTCTTC | CASSYPSGGAGYEQFF
NA | NA | TRBJ2-5 | TRBV5-4 | TGTGCCAGCAGCCCCTGGGGGACTACGGGGGCAGGGGAGACCCAGTACTTC | CASSPWGTTGAGETQYF
NA | TRBD2 | TRBJ2-3 | TRBV7-2 | TGTGCCAGCAGCTTGGGACTAGCGGGAGATACGCAGTATTTT | CASSLGLAGDTQYF
NA | TRBD2 | TRBJ2-1 | TRBV9 | TGTGCCAGCAGCGTGCTAGCGGGAGGAAGGGTCGGTGAGCAGTTCTTC | CASSVLAGGRVGEQFF
medium-sized | TRBD1 | TRBJ2-1 | TRBV5-6 | TGTGCCAGCAGCCACTCGCCGGGACAGGGGTCCTACAATGAGCAGTTCTTC | CASSHSPGQGSYNEQFF
NA | TRBD1 | TRBJ1-1 | TRBV5-8 | TGTGCCAGCAGCTTGGTTTGGGCAGGGGGCACTGAAGCTTTCTTT | CASSLVWAGGTEAFF
few | NA | TRBJ1-1 | TRBV29-1 | TGCAGCGCTCCGGGGTTGTTCACTGAAGCTTTCTTT | CSAPGLFTEAFF
few | TRBD1 | TRBJ2-5 | TRBV5-1 | TGCGCCAGCAGCTTAACCGGGACAGACCAAGAGACCCAGTACTTC | CASSLTGTDQETQYF
NA | NA | TRBJ2-5 | TRBV7-2 | TGTGCCAGCAGCTTAAACAGCCCAGAGACCCAGTACTTC | CASSLNSPETQYF
NA | TRBD1 | TRBJ1-2 | TRBV5-1 | TGCGCCAGCAGCTCTGACAGGGGACTAACCCACTATGGCTACACCTTC | CASSSDRGLTHYGYTF
once | NA | TRBJ2-4 | TRBV6-5 | TGTGCCAGCAGTTACTCTCATGTGGGAGCGGAAAACATTCAGTACTTC | CASSYSHVGAENIQYF
NA | TRBD1 | TRBJ1-1 | TRBV7-3 | TGTGCCAGCAGCCCCTACAGGGGGGGGTACGAAGCTTTCTTT | CASSPYRGGYEAFF
NA | NA | TRBJ1-1 | TRBV9 | TGTGCCAGCAGCCCGGGGGGGGAGAACACTGAAGCTTTCTTT | CASSPGGENTEAFF
NA | NA | TRBJ2-1 | TRBV7-9 | TGTGCCAGCAGCTTAGTCCCCGATGAGCAGTTCTTC | CASSLVPDEQFF
NA | NA | TRBJ2-3 | TRBV23-1 | TGCGCCAGCAGCCGACGACTACTAAGGACTGGCACAGATACGCAGTATTTT | CASSRRLLRTGTDTQYF
few | NA | TRBJ1-1 | TRBV6-1 | TGTGCCAGCAGACCATTCCGGGCGGGGACTGAAGCTTTCTTT | CASRPFRAGTEAFF
NA | NA | TRBJ1-3 | TRBV12-2 | TGTGCAAGTCGCTGCGACAGGCCCGGAAACACCATATATTTT | CASRCDRPGNTIYF
once | NA | TRBJ1-5 | TRBV29-1 | TGCAGCGTTGGAGGAGCCGGACAGCCCCAGCATTTT | CSVGGAGQPQHF
NA | TRBD1 | TRBJ1-5 | TRBV4-1 | TGCGCCAGCAGCGGGACAGGATTGGGTCAGCCCCAGCATTTT | CASSGTGLGQPQHF
few | NA | TRBJ1-2 | TRBV6-6 | TGTGCCAGCAGTTATATACAGGGTCCCAGTAACTATGGCTACACCTTC | CASSYIQGPSNYGYTF
few | TRBD2 | TRBJ2-7 | TRBV7-9 | TGTGCCAGCAGCCCTCTAGCGGGGCCTTACGAGCAGTACTTC | CASSPLAGPYEQYF
NA | NA | TRBJ1-2 | TRBV6-5 | TGTGCCAGCAGTTACACCCTGGCGGGCGGCTATGGCTACACCTTC | CASSYTLAGGYGYTF
NA | NA | TRBJ2-2 | TRBV7-2 | TGTGCCAGCAGCCCTCCTTCGAACACCGGGGAGCTGTTTTTT | CASSPPSNTGELFF
NA | TRBD1 | TRBJ2-3 | TRBV7-6 | TGTGCCAGCAGCTTCCCCGGGACAGGAGCTAGCACAGATACGCAGTATTTT | CASSFPGTGASTDTQYF
NA | TRBD1 | TRBJ1-1 | TRBV2 | TGTGCCAGCCACCTAGGGACAGGTGGTAATGAAGCTTTCTTT | CASHLGTGGNEAFF
NA | TRBD1 | TRBJ2-5 | TRBV5-1 | TGCGCCAGCAGCTGGACAGGGACCGAAGAGACCCAGTACTTC | CASSWTGTEETQYF
NA | TRBD1 | TRBJ2-5 | TRBV5-1 | TGCGCCAGCAGCCGCGGACAGGCACAAGAGACCCAGTACTTC | CASSRGQAQETQYF
NA | NA | TRBJ1-3 | TRBV5-4 | TGTGCCAGCAGCTTGGCCCCCGGAGAGAGAAACACCATATATTTT | CASSLAPGERNTIYF
NA | TRBD2 | TRBJ2-3 | TRBV6-1 | TGTGCCAGCAGTGATCAAGTACGACTAGCGGACACAGATACGCAGTATTTT | CASSDQVRLADTDTQYF
few | NA | TRBJ1-4 | TRBV10-3 | TGTGCCATCAGTGAGTCGAGGGGGGGCATTAATGAAAAACTGTTTTTT | CAISESRGGINEKLFF
NA | TRBD1 | TRBJ1-3 | TRBV29-1 | TGCAGCGTCGCGGGACAGGGGAGAAACACCATATATTTT | CSVAGQGRNTIYF
NA | NA | TRBJ1-1 | TRBV5-1 | TGCGCCAGCAGCGTTCACAGGTCGGATAAGAACACTGAAGCTTTCTTT | CASSVHRSDKNTEAFF
NA | NA | TRBJ1-1 | TRBV19 | TGTGCCAGTAGTACGGGAAGGCCTGAAGCTTTCTTT | CASSTGRPEAFF
NA | TRBD1 | TRBJ2-3 | TRBV5-1 | TGCGCCAGCTGGGGGACAGTCACAGATACGCAGTATTTT | CASWGTVTDTQYF
NA | NA | TRBJ1-1 | TRBV14 | TGTGCCAGCAGCCAGACAGTCATGAACACTGAAGCTTTCTTT | CASSQTVMNTEAFF
NA | TRBD2 | TRBJ2-2 | TRBV7-2 | TGTGCCAGCAGCTTAGCGGTAGCGGGGGGACTGAACACCGGGGAGCTGTTTTTT | CASSLAVAGGLNTGELFF
NA | NA | TRBJ2-1 | TRBV29-1 | TGCAGCGTTGACCGGACAGCCTACAATGAGCAGTTCTTC | CSVDRTAYNEQFF
NA | TRBD1 | TRBJ2-2 | TRBV10-3 | TGTGCCATCAGTGAATTTTTGGGACAGGGGTCCGGGGAGCTGTTTTTT | CAISEFLGQGSGELFF
NA | TRBD1 | TRBJ1-2 | TRBV7-9 | TGTGCCAGCAGCTGGACAGGGTATGGTGGCTACACCTTC | CASSWTGYGGYTF
NA | TRBD2 | TRBJ2-7 | TRBV6-1 | TGTGCCAGCAGTGAACTAGCGGGAGAAGGCGAGCAGTACTTC | CASSELAGEGEQYF